These 6 T cell receptor beta chains came from one sample sequenced in a study of blood T cell repertoires in COVID-19. Produced via immunoSEQ multiplex PCR; TCRdb's table is partial and in-frame only. In the table there are fewer than 250,000 clones, 85% to 90% of which are singletons. Sequencing used PBMCs or T cells enriched from blood (not recorded which). The receptors were gathered from a woman between 40 and 55 years old in a cohort exposed to, infected with or recovered from COVID-19 (not recorded which).

This clone was counted a single time. The gene calls are TRBV29-1 and TRBJ2-7; maybe TRBD1 (6 bases). Germline loops: CDR1 SQVTM, CDR2 ANQGSEA. V was clipped by 7 bases and J by 3 bases, with 10 bases between them. The CDR3 contains 11 residues. The CDR3 sequence is CSAYRDYEQYF. The DNA of the CDR3 is TGCAGCGCTTACAGGGACTACGAGCAGTACTTC.

The V and J genes are TRBV27 and TRBJ1-1; 7 nucleotides align to TRBD1. The ends lost 4 bases at V and 4 bases at J; junction bases unmatched: 6. This CDR3 is built from 14 residues. The germline V gene has CDR1 MNHEY and CDR2 SMNVEV (reference sequence). The CDR3 bases are TGTGCCAGCAGTTCCACAGGGGTAGGCACTGAAGCTTTCTTT. This gives the protein CASSSTGVGTEAFF.

The chain has TRBV6-5 and TRBJ1-1, with D perhaps TRBD1 (5 bases). V lost 0 bases and J lost 1, with 9 bases in between. In germline, CDR1 is MNHEY, CDR2 SVGAGI. The CDR3 totals 15 residues. The CDR3 sequence: CASSYSQGRNTEAFF. As DNA, the CDR3 is TGTGCCAGCAGTTACTCGCAGGGTAGGAACACTGAAGCTTTCTTT.

V and J are TRBV6-5 and TRBJ1-5; 7 positions match TRBD1. This CDR3 comprises 14 residues. Germline-derived CDR1 and CDR2 are MNHEY and SVGAGI. V shed 4 bases and J 3 bases; nucleotides not matched to a gene: 3. CDR3 bases: TGTGCCAGCAGTTCGGGACAGCCCAATCAGCCCCAGCATTTT. The encoded protein is CASSSGQPNQPQHF.

V gene TRBV6-5 combines with J gene TRBJ2-7, with 7 positions matching TRBD1. Unmatched junction bases numbered 7, after V lost 0 bases and J lost 2 bases. The CDR3 contains 16 residues. The germline V gene has CDR1 MNHEY and CDR2 SVGAGI. CDR3 nucleotide sequence: TGTGCCAGCAGTTACTCGACAGGGAATGTTGCCTACGAGCAGTACTTC. This codes for CASSYSTGNVAYEQYF.

The chain joins TRBV5-1 to TRBJ1-4, with 10 bases aligning to TRBD1. Germline V gives CDR1 SGHRS, CDR2 YFSETQ. The CDR3 runs to 14 residues. V lost 2 bases to trimming and J lost 7 bases; unmatched junction nucleotides: 2. CDR3 sequence reads: CASSLGQGVEKLFF. In DNA form, the CDR3 reads TGCGCCAGCAGCTTAGGACAGGGGGTTGAAAAACTGTTTTTT.